This T cell receptor beta chain comes out of a study of blood T cell repertoires in COVID-19. Study context: Whether acute or convalescent, the COVID-19 samples came from the United States, Italy and Spain. In each case, the material was cDNA or gDNA derived from T cells, B-cell-depleted T cells, or PBMCs.

V lost 2 bases and J lost 7, with 15 bases in between. Germline lookup yields CDR1 MNHEY and CDR2 SMNVEV (reference sequence). The CDR3 sequence is 14 residues long. This clone was counted a single time. In the original workflow: Quantification of nucleated cells was approximated via reference gene primer amplification. The data were produced by immunoSEQ multiplex PCR, yet TCRdb's version contains in-frame clones alone and is incomplete. D and trimming come from the DNA, and the V and J calls and clone size come from that table. This sample has fewer than 400,000 clones, with roughly 85% found just once.

The sequenced material came from peripheral blood. The clonotype was recovered from a woman aged 18 to 35 with acute or convalescent COVID-19. The rearrangement links TRBV27 to TRBJ2-7; perhaps TRBD1 as D (7 bases). The CDR3, as DNA: TGTGCCAGCAGTTTAGGAGGGGGCGCGATAGAGCAGTACTTC. Protein product: CASSLGGGAIEQYF.